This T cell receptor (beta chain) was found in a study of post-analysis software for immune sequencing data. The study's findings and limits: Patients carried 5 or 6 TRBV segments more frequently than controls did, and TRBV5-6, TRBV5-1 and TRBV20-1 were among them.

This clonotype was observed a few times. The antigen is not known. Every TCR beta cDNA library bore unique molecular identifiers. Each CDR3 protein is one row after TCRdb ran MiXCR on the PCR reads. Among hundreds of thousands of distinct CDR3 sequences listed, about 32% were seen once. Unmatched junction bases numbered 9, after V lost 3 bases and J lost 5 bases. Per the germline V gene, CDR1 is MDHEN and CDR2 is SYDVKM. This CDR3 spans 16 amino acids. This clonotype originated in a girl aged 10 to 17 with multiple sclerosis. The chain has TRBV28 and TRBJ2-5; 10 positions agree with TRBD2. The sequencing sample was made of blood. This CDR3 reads CASSFGSGGAGETQYF. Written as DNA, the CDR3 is TGTGCCAGCAGTTTCGGGAGCGGGGGGGCCGGTGAGACCCAGTACTTC.